The 18 T cell receptor beta chains below were found in one sample sequenced in a study of monozygotic twins with inflammatory bowel disease. TCRdb processed the 5' RACE reads again and assigns one entry to each CDR3 protein, with no DNA. The sample's table shows 400,000 to 500,000 distinct CDR3 sequences. The source material was blood. These receptors were taken from a human donor with ulcerative colitis or Crohn's disease, or a healthy co-twin of an affected twin (not recorded which).

The chain employs TRBV5-6 and TRBJ2-7; without DNA, the TCRdb call of TRBD1 cannot be checked. The CDR3 sequence is 15 residues long. Germline V gene lookup returns CDR1 SGHDT and CDR2 YYEEEE. Here the CDR3 reads CASSVRTGGGNEQYF. The whole variable domain, remainder taken from reference TRBV5-6 and TRBJ2-7, is DAGVTQSPTHLIKTRGQQVTLRCSPKSGHDTVSWYQQALGQGPQFIFQYYEEEERQRGNFPDRFSGHQFPNYSSELNVNALLLGDSALYLCASSVRTGGGNEQYFGPGTRLTVT.

The gene calls are TRBV7-2 and TRBJ1-4. Germline V gene data show CDR1 as SGHTA and CDR2 as FQGNSA. The CDR3 covers 12 residues. CDR3 residues: CASSQIGEKLFF.

The chain employs TRBV9 and TRBJ2-1; there is no DNA to check the TCRdb D call of TRBD2. Germline values: CDR1 SGDLS, CDR2 YYNGEE. The CDR3 spans 16 residues. CDR3 amino acids: CASSPGLAGVRNEQFF.

J is TRBJ1-6 and V is TRBV6-1; the D gene TCRdb calls, TRBD1, cannot be checked with no DNA. Germline V CDR1 and CDR2: MNHNS, SASEGT. The CDR3 has 15 residues. The CDR3 loop reads CASRRDSPYNSPLHF.

The chain combines TRBV5-1 with TRBJ2-3; TCRdb names TRBD2, which stays unverified in the absence of DNA. Germline V gene lookup returns CDR1 SGHRS and CDR2 YFSETQ. The CDR3 extends over 13 amino acids. This CDR3 is CASRGSGTDTQYF.

This chain joins TRBV11-2 and TRBJ2-3; the D call from TCRdb, TRBD2, cannot be confirmed without DNA. CDR1 and CDR2 from the germline V gene are SGHAT and FQNNGV. This CDR3 contains 15 residues. Here the CDR3 reads CASSPTSLVTDTQYF.

The chain recombines TRBV29-1 with TRBJ2-2. CDR3 length: 12 amino acids. CDR1 SQVTM and CDR2 ANQGSEA come from the germline V gene. CDR3 amino acids: CSVYINTGELFF.

V is TRBV30 and J is TRBJ1-1. The CDR3 is made up of 13 amino acids. Germline loops: CDR1 GTSNPN, CDR2 SVGIG (reference sequence). The CDR3 protein is CAWSAQAYTEAFF.

The CDR3 loop is CASARPGSPSYEQYF. This rearrangement joins TRBV11-2 to TRBJ2-7; TCRdb selects TRBD1, and the lack of DNA leaves this call unchecked. Germline V gives CDR1 SGHAT, CDR2 FQNNGV. The CDR3 length is 15 residues.

J is TRBJ1-1 and V is TRBV12-3 or TRBV12-4; TCRdb picks TRBD1, but there is no DNA to check that call. The CDR3 runs to 13 residues. CDR3 region: CASSSDRAVGAFF.

This chain joins TRBV7-9 and TRBJ2-1; TCRdb proposes TRBD1, but this gene call is untestable without DNA. Germline V CDR1 and CDR2: SEHNR, FQNEAQ (reference sequence). The CDR3 sequence is 13 residues long. The CDR3 spells CASSFRVMDEQFF. The full variable domain, in which reference TRBV7-9 and TRBJ2-1 provide the parts outside the CDR3, is DTGVSQNPRHKITKRGQNVTFRCDPISEHNRLYWYRQTLGQGPEFLTYFQNEAQLEKSRLLSDRFSAERPKGSFSTLEIQRTEQGDSAMYLCASSFRVMDEQFFGPGTRLTVL.

This rearrangement joins TRBV7-9 to TRBJ1-2. The V gene's germline CDR1 is SEHNR and CDR2 FQNEAQ (reference sequence). The CDR3 contains 14 residues. The CDR3 sequence is CASSLSRLNYGYTF.

The chain carries TRBV7-2 and TRBJ2-5; TCRdb's assignment of TRBD1 cannot be checked, as there is no DNA. The CDR3 runs 13 residues. Per germline, CDR1 SGHTA and CDR2 FQGNSA. The CDR3 sequence is CASSPDRPETQYF. Filled out from reference TRBV7-2 and TRBJ2-5, the complete variable domain reads GAGVSQSPSNKVTEKGKDVELRCDPISGHTALYWYRQSLGQGLEFLIYFQGNSAPDKSGLPSDRFSAERTGGSVSTLTIQRTQQEDSAVYLCASSPDRPETQYFGPGTRLLVL.

This chain uses TRBV7-2 with TRBJ1-2; without DNA, the TCRdb call of TRBD1 cannot be checked. Germline CDR1 is SGHTA and CDR2 is FQGNSA. CDR3 length: 15 amino acids. This chain's CDR3 is CASSFTQGAHYGYTF.

The chain recombines TRBV28 with TRBJ2-1; TCRdb returns TRBD1, unconfirmable since there is no DNA. CDR3 length: 15 residues. The germline V gene encodes CDR1 MDHEN and CDR2 SYDVKM. CDR3 residues: CASSPYAGGGNEQFF.

The V and J genes are TRBV7-9 and TRBJ2-1. Germline V CDR1 and CDR2: SEHNR, FQNEAQ (reference sequence). This CDR3 is built from 11 residues. The CDR3 loop is CASSLAPEQFF.

This chain's CDR3 is CASIRVLNTEAFF. The rearrangement links TRBV10-2 to TRBJ1-1; absent DNA, TCRdb's TRBD1 call cannot be checked. Germline V gene lookup returns CDR1 WSHSY and CDR2 SAAADI. The CDR3 contains 13 residues.

The chain links TRBV6-2 or TRBV6-3 to TRBJ2-1; TCRdb calls TRBD2, which cannot be checked without DNA. The V gene's germline CDR1 is MNHEY and CDR2 SVGEGT. The length of the CDR3 is 13 residues. CDR3 protein: CASSKTSPHEQFF.